The 21 T cell receptor beta chains below come from one sample, sequenced in a study of blood T cell repertoires in COVID-19. Here immunoSEQ multiplex PCR was the method, and the copy in TCRdb shows in-frame clones only, minus some. Among roughly 230,000 clones, approximately 81% were seen once, and the ten largest hold around 6.3%. Sequenced sample: PBMCs or T cells enriched from blood (not recorded which). The source is a woman aged 45-65 years who had been exposed to COVID-19.

The chain has TRBV19 and TRBJ2-3; D unresolved. The length of the CDR3 is 15 residues. V shed 1 base and J shed 2 bases, with 10 bases lying between them. Looked up from germline, CDR1 is LNHDA and CDR2 is SQIVND (reference sequence). In DNA, the CDR3 is TGTGCCAGTAGTATAGGAGCGCCGGTCACAGATACGCAGTATTTT. Its protein is CASSIGAPVTDTQYF.

The V call is TRBV5-1, the J call TRBJ2-5, with D possibly matching TRBD1 (6 bases). Trimming removed 4 bases at V and 5 bases at J, with 15 bases between. The CDR3 length is 14 residues. From germline, CDR1 is SGHRS and CDR2 YFSETQ. The CDR3 nucleotides are TGCGCCAGCAGCCTGGGTGGGGGCGCGGAGACCCAGTACTTC. Translating it yields CASSLGGGAETQYF. Combining the CDR3 with reference TRBV5-1 and TRBJ2-5 gives the whole variable domain KAGVTQTPRYLIKTRGQQVTLSCSPISGHRSVSWYQQTPGQGLQFLFEYFSETQRNKGNFPGRFSGRQFSNSRSEMNVSTLELGDSALYLCASSLGGGAETQYFGPGTRLLVL.

CDR3 sequence: CASSNTAGQINEKLFF. For the CDR3, the DNA is TGTGCCAGCAGCAACACCGCGGGACAGATTAATGAAAAACTGTTTTTT. V usage is TRBV5-5 and J usage is TRBJ1-4; TRBD1 matches 7 bases. Germline lookup yields CDR1 SGHKS and CDR2 YYEKEE (reference sequence). This CDR3 is built from 16 residues. With V trimmed by 4 bases and J by 4 bases, 10 bases remained unmatched.

The V and J genes are TRBV4-1 and TRBJ1-2; 10 nucleotides agree with TRBD1. Germline CDR1 reads MGHRA; CDR2 reads YSYEKL. The CDR3 is made up of 16 amino acids. Losses at the gene ends were 0 bases for V and 3 bases for J; bases not matched to a gene: 4. CDR3 nucleotide sequence: TGCGCCAGCAGCCAAGATGACAGGGGGCTGGACTATGGCTACACCTTC. Encoded protein: CASSQDDRGLDYGYTF.

In its sample, this clone was seen once. This chain uses TRBV28 with TRBJ1-2, with D hard to call. V was pared by 6 bases and J by 2 bases, with 10 bases between. The CDR3 contains 13 residues. Germline CDR1 MDHEN, CDR2 SYDVKM. In DNA form, the CDR3 reads TGTGCCAGCAGACTCGACGGGAACTATGGCTACACCTTC. Amino acids: CASRLDGNYGYTF.

The chain has TRBV19 and TRBJ1-2; D perhaps matches TRBD1 (6 bases). The CDR3 spans 13 residues. Germline CDR1 reads LNHDA; CDR2 reads SQIVND (reference sequence). Trimming stripped 2 bases from V and 8 bases from J, with 12 bases between. CDR3 coding DNA: TGTGCCAGTAGTATATCTTACAGGGAAGGCTACACCTTC. Translation gives CASSISYREGYTF.

This clone was counted only a few times. This chain joins TRBV9 and TRBJ2-2; TRBD2 agrees at 7 bases. Germline V lookup: CDR1 SGDLS, CDR2 YYNGEE. V dropped 3 bases and J dropped 4; count of bases not matched to a gene: 6. This CDR3 region has 15 residues. CDR3 bases: TGTGCCAGCAGCGCGACTAGCTTAGGCACCGGGGAGCTGTTTTTT. Its protein is CASSATSLGTGELFF.

The J gene is TRBJ1-2, the V gene TRBV19, with 8 bases fitting TRBD1. The CDR3 runs to 18 residues. The V gene end was trimmed by 9 bases and the J gene end by 8 bases; junction bases not matched to a gene: 26. The germline gives CDR1 LNHDA, CDR2 SQIVND (reference sequence). The CDR3 DNA sequence: TGTGCCAGCTATCCCGGAAGGACAGGGTTCTCAAACCTATGGGGCTACACCTTC. It specifies CASYPGRTGFSNLWGYTF.

The J gene is TRBJ1-2, the V gene TRBV29-1; no clear D. The CDR3 covers 16 residues. Germline values: CDR1 SQVTM, CDR2 ANQGSEA. The V gene lost 0 bases and the J gene lost 2 bases, with 16 bases spanning the gap. CDR3 amino acids: CSVEDPRNARNYGYTF. DNA for the CDR3: TGCAGCGTTGAAGATCCACGGAACGCGAGGAACTATGGCTACACCTTC.

The chain has TRBV6-6 and TRBJ2-2; D is perhaps TRBD2 (5 bases). Germline CDR1 reads MNHNY; CDR2 reads SVGAGI (reference sequence). The CDR3 extends over 13 amino acids. Trimming removed 2 bases from V and 7 bases from J, with 8 bases in between. Here the CDR3 DNA reads TGTGCCAGCAGTTACGGCGCGGGCGGGGAGCTGTTTTTT. Its translation is CASSYGAGGELFF.

Here the CDR3 DNA reads TGTGCCAGCAGCTCTAACCTAGCCAAAAACATTCAGTACTTC. Protein sequence: CASSSNLAKNIQYF. The chain couples TRBV7-9 to TRBJ2-4; no firm D call. V lost 4 bases and J 0 bases, leaving 7 bases between the germline ends. This CDR3 comprises 14 residues. Germline V gene lookup returns CDR1 SEHNR and CDR2 FQNEAQ (reference sequence).

Written as DNA, the CDR3 is TGTGCCAGCAGCTTAGGGACAGGGGGCAAGACTGGAAACACCATATATTTT. Translated: CASSLGTGGKTGNTIYF. The V call is TRBV11-2, the J call TRBJ1-3, with 11 bases fitting TRBD1. This CDR3 contains 17 residues. The J segment lost 2 bases and the V segment lost 1 base, leaving 4 bases of the junction unmatched. CDR1 is SGHAT, CDR2 FQNNGV, per germline.

The chain couples TRBV28 to TRBJ2-2; D gene unclear. The CDR3 loop spans 16 amino acids. The V gene lost 1 base and the J gene lost 0 bases, with 9 bases spanning the gap. The germline gives CDR1 MDHEN, CDR2 SYDVKM. CDR3: CASSLLPGTNTGELFF. In DNA form, the CDR3 reads TGTGCCAGCAGTTTATTGCCAGGAACGAACACCGGGGAGCTGTTTTTT.

In nucleotides, the CDR3 is TGTGCCAGCAGCCAAGGAGGGGGCAACGAGCAGTACTTC. Amino acids: CASSQGGGNEQYF. The chain employs TRBV4-2 and TRBJ2-7; TRBD1 agrees at 7 bases. The CDR3 loop spans 13 amino acids. V trimming: 1 base; J trimming: 5 bases; junction bases outside the gene matches: 2. Per germline, CDR1 LGHNA and CDR2 YNFKEQ.

The V and J genes are TRBV19 and TRBJ2-5; TRBD2 matches at 8 bases. Germline V CDR1 and CDR2: LNHDA, SQIVND (reference sequence). V was pared by 3 bases and J by 2 bases, with 8 bases of the junction left unmatched. The CDR3 totals 16 residues. The CDR3 loop is CASSIRSGGGQETQYF. As DNA, the CDR3 is TGTGCCAGTAGTATTAGAAGCGGGGGAGGGCAAGAGACCCAGTACTTC.

The chain has TRBV10-1 and TRBJ1-3; D is perhaps TRBD1 (6 bases). V lost 6 bases, J lost 2 bases, and 8 bases lay in between. CDR1 and CDR2 from the germline V gene are WNHNN and SYGVQD (reference sequence). The CDR3 is made up of 13 amino acids. The CDR3 sequence: CASSNRAGNTIYF. DNA for the CDR3: TGCGCCAGCAGCAACAGGGCTGGAAACACCATATATTTT.

The V gene is TRBV10-3, the J gene TRBJ1-1; 8 bases fit TRBD1. The CDR3 runs 13 residues. The germline gives CDR1 ENHRY, CDR2 SYGVKD. J was trimmed by 1 base and V by 11 bases; bases with no gene match: 6. CDR3 region: CAATGERNTEAFF. CDR3 sequence (DNA): TGTGCCGCGACAGGGGAGCGGAACACTGAAGCTTTCTTT.

V is TRBV27 and J is TRBJ2-7; TRBD2 matches 12 bases. Germline lookup yields CDR1 MNHEY and CDR2 SMNVEV (reference sequence). Trimming took 11 bases from V and 0 from J; bases not matched to a gene: 17. This CDR3 has 18 residues. CDR3 sequence: CASPLVGLAGPLSYEQYF. In DNA, the CDR3 is TGTGCCTCCCCTTTGGTCGGACTAGCGGGGCCTCTCTCCTACGAGCAGTACTTC.

This chain links TRBV5-6 with TRBJ2-2; 7 bases are a match to TRBD1. The germline V gene has CDR1 SGHDT and CDR2 YYEEEE. The CDR3 loop spans 14 amino acids. The V and J ends lost 1 base and 3 bases, in that order; junction bases with no gene match: 0. CDR3 nucleotides: TGTGCCAGCAGCTTGACAGGGGACACCGGGGAGCTGTTTTTT. Protein sequence: CASSLTGDTGELFF.

The rearrangement joins TRBV7-2 to TRBJ1-3, with 8 bases matching TRBD1. This CDR3 region has 16 residues. The V gene end was trimmed by 4 bases and the J gene end by 5 bases; junction bases not matched to a gene: 10. Germline V gene data show CDR1 as SGHTA and CDR2 as FQGNSA. The CDR3 spells CASSWTGQGVRNTIYF. CDR3 coding DNA: TGTGCCAGCAGCTGGACCGGACAGGGTGTGAGAAACACCATATATTTT.

V and J are TRBV10-3 and TRBJ1-5, with TRBD1 identical over 9 bases. The CDR3 sequence is 12 residues long. CDR1 is ENHRY and CDR2 is SYGVKD in the germline V gene. Germline trimming cut 8 bases from V and 4 bases from J; bases unmatched to any gene: 0. CDR3 sequence reads: CAIGTGNQPQHF. Written as DNA, the CDR3 is TGTGCCATCGGGACAGGGAATCAGCCCCAGCATTTT.